The source of this T cell receptor (beta chain) is a study of T cells expressing NK-cell markers. About the research overall: All TCR beta repertoires analysed originated from sorted CD3+CD56+NKG2C+, CD3+CD56+NKG2C- and CD3+CD56-NKG2C+ T cells. Seven of the eight sequenced donors were HCMV-seropositive; one was seronegative. Broader study findings: In a group of about 6 donors, dominant NKG2C+ clonotypes represented roughly 1.0-7.5% of CD8+ T cells.

For TCR beta, cDNA was produced by 5'RACE template switching with UMIs. TCRdb reanalyzed the 5' RACE reads, giving one entry per CDR3 protein sequence and no DNA. This sample's table has 200,000 to 300,000 distinct CDR3 sequences. The CDR3 runs to 18 residues. On this clonotype itself: Its specificity is unknown.

Material for sequencing was blood T cells: a sorted CD56 or NKG2C T cell subset, CD4+ or CD8+ T cells, or bulk PBMC T cells (not recorded which). The V call is TRBV12-3 or TRBV12-4, the J call TRBJ2-1; TCRdb's D gene call, TRBD1, goes unchecked for lack of DNA. The receptor's source is a woman between 18 and 70 years old in good health. CDR3 loop: CASSYTPTGTDIYNEQFF.